This TCR beta chain stems from a study of blood T cell repertoires in COVID-19. The CDR3 loop spans 13 amino acids. V gave up 5 bases and J gave up 3 bases, with 9 bases separating them. The V gene's germline CDR1 is SGHRS and CDR2 YFSETQ. TCRdb's table, derived via immunoSEQ multiplex PCR, lists solely in-frame clones and lacks some. This sample carries just under 250,000 clones, about 86% of them seen once, and the ten largest clones take around 2.9%. Sequencing used peripheral blood. The chain has TRBV5-1 and TRBJ1-5, with D perhaps matching TRBD1 (5 bases). The receptor's source is a woman in her twenties or thirties who had recovered from COVID-19. The CDR3 reads CASREGSNQPQHF. The CDR3 DNA sequence: TGCGCCAGCAGGGAGGGGTCCAATCAGCCCCAGCATTTT.